This T cell receptor beta chain was recorded in a study of blood T cells in healthy people across ages. Then a second PCR, running about 6 to 11 cycles, was carried out with a sample-barcoded 5' primer and a J-beta primer mix. TCRdb processed the 5' RACE reads anew with MiXCR; each CDR3 protein has one entry. The sample lists hundreds of thousands of distinct CDR3 sequences; 20% to 25% were seen once. Looked up from germline, CDR1 is KGHDR and CDR2 is SFDVKD. V lost 6 bases and J lost 4, with 0 bases in between. The CDR3 consists of 9 residues. A further study also used this sample, focusing on T cells of mothers and their children. Per that paper: Reads recorded for TCR beta CDR3 numbered over 9.5 million per mother and about 3 million per child.

The source is a boy younger than 18 in good health. The chain uses TRBV24-1 and TRBJ2-7; no clear D. Sample: blood. CDR3 region: CATSYEQYF. Written as DNA, the CDR3 is TGTGCCACCAGTTACGAGCAGTACTTC.